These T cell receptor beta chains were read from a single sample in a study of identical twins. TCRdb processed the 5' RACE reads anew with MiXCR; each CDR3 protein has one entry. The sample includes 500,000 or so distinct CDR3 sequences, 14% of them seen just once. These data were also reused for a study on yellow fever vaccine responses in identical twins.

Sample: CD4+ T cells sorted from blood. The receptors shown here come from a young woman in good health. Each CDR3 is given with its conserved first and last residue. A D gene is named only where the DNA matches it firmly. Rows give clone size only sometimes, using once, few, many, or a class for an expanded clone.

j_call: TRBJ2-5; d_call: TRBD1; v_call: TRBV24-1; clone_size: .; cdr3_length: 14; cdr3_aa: CATSDSGGAETQYF; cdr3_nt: TGTGCCACCAGTGATTCAGGGGGCGCAGAGACCCAGTACTTC
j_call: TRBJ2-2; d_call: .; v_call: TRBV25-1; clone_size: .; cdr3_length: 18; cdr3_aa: CASSTSPTGRVGSGELFF; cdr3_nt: TGTGCCAGCAGTACATCCCCGACCGGCAGGGTCGGGTCCGGGGAGCTGTTTTTT
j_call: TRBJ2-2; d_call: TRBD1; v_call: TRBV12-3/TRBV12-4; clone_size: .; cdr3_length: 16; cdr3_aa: CASSPPGQGETGELFF; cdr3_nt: TGTGCCAGCAGTCCCCCGGGACAGGGAGAGACCGGGGAGCTGTTTTTT
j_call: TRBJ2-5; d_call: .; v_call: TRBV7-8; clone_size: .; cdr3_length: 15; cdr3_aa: CASSLLPQTQETQYF; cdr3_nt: TGTGCCAGCAGCCTCCTGCCACAGACCCAAGAGACCCAGTACTTC
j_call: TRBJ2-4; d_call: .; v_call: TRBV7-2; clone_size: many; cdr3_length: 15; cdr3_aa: CASSLTGDSRSIQYF; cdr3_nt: TGTGCCAGCAGCTTAACAGGGGACTCAAGGAGCATTCAGTACTTC
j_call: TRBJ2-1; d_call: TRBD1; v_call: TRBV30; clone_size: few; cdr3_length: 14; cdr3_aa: CAWRQRTGDNEQFF; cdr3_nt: TGTGCCTGGAGACAAAGGACAGGGGACAATGAGCAGTTCTTC
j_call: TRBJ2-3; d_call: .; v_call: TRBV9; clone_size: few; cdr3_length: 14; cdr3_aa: CASSVDWAGGMQYF; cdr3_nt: TGTGCCAGCAGCGTCGACTGGGCCGGGGGTATGCAGTATTTT
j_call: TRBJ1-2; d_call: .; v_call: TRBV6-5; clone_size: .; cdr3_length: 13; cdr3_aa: CASSYSGSHGYTF; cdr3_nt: TGTGCCAGCAGTTACTCGGGGTCCCATGGCTACACCTTC
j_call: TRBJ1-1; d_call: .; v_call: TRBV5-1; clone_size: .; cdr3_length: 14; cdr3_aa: CASRITQLGAEAFF; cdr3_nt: TGCGCCAGCAGAATCACCCAGCTTGGGGCTGAAGCTTTCTTT
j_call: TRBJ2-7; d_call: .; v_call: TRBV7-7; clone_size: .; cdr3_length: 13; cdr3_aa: CASSLAQGTEQYF; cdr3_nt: TGTGCTAGCAGCTTAGCCCAGGGTACCGAGCAGTACTTC
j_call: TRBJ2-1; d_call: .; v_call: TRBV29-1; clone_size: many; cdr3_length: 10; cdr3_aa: CSSGFDEQFF; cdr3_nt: TGCAGCTCGGGGTTCGATGAGCAGTTCTTC
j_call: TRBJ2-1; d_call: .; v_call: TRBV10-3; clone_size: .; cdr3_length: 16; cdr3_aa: CAISESPGARDNEQFF; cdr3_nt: TGTGCCATCAGTGAGTCCCCGGGCGCCAGAGACAATGAGCAGTTCTTC